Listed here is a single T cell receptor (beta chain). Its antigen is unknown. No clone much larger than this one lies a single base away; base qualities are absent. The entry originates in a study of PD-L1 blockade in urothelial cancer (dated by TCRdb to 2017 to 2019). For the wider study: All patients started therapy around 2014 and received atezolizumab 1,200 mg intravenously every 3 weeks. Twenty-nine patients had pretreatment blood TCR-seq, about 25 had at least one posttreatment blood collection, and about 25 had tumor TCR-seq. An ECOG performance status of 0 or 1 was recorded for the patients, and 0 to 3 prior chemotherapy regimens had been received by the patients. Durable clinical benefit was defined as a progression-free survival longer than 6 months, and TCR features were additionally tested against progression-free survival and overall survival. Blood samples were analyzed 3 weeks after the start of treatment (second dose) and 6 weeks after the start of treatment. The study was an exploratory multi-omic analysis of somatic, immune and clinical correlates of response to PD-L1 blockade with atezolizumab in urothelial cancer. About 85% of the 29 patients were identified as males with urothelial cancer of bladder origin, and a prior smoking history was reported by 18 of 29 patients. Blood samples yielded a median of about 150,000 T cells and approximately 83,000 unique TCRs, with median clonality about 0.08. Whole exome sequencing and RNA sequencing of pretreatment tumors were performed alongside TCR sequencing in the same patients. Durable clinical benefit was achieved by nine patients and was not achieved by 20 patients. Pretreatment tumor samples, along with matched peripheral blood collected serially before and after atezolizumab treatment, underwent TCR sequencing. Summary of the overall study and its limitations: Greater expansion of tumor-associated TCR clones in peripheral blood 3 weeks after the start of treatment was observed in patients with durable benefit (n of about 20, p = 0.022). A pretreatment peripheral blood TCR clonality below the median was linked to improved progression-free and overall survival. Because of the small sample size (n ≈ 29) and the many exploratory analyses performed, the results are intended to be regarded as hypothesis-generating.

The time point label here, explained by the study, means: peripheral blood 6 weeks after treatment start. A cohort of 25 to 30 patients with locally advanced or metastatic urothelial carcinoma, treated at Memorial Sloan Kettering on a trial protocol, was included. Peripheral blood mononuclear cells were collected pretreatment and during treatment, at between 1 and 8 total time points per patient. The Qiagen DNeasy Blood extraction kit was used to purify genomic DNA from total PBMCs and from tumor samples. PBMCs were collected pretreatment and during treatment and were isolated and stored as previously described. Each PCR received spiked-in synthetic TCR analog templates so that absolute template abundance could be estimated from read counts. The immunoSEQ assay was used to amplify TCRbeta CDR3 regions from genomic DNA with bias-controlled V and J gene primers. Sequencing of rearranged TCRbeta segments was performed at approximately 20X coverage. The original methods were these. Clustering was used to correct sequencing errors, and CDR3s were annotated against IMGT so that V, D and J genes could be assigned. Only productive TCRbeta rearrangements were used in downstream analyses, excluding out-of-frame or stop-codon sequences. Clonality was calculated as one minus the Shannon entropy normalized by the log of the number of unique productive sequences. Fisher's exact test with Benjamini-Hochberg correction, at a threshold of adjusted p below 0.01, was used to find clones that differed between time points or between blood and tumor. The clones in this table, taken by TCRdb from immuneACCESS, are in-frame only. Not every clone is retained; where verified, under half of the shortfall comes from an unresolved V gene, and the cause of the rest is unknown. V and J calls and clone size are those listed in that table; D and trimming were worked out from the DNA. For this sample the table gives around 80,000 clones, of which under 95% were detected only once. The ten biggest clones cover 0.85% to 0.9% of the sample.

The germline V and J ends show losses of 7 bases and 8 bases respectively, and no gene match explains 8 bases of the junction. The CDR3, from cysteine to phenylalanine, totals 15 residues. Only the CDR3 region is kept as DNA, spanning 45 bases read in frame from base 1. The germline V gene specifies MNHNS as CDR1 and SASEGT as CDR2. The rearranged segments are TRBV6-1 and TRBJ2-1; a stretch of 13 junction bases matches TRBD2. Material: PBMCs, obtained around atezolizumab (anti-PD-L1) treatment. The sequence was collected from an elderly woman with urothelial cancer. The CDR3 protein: CASILGLAGWDEQFF. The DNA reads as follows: TGTGCCAGCATTCTGGGACTAGCGGGATGGGATGAGCAGTTCTTC.